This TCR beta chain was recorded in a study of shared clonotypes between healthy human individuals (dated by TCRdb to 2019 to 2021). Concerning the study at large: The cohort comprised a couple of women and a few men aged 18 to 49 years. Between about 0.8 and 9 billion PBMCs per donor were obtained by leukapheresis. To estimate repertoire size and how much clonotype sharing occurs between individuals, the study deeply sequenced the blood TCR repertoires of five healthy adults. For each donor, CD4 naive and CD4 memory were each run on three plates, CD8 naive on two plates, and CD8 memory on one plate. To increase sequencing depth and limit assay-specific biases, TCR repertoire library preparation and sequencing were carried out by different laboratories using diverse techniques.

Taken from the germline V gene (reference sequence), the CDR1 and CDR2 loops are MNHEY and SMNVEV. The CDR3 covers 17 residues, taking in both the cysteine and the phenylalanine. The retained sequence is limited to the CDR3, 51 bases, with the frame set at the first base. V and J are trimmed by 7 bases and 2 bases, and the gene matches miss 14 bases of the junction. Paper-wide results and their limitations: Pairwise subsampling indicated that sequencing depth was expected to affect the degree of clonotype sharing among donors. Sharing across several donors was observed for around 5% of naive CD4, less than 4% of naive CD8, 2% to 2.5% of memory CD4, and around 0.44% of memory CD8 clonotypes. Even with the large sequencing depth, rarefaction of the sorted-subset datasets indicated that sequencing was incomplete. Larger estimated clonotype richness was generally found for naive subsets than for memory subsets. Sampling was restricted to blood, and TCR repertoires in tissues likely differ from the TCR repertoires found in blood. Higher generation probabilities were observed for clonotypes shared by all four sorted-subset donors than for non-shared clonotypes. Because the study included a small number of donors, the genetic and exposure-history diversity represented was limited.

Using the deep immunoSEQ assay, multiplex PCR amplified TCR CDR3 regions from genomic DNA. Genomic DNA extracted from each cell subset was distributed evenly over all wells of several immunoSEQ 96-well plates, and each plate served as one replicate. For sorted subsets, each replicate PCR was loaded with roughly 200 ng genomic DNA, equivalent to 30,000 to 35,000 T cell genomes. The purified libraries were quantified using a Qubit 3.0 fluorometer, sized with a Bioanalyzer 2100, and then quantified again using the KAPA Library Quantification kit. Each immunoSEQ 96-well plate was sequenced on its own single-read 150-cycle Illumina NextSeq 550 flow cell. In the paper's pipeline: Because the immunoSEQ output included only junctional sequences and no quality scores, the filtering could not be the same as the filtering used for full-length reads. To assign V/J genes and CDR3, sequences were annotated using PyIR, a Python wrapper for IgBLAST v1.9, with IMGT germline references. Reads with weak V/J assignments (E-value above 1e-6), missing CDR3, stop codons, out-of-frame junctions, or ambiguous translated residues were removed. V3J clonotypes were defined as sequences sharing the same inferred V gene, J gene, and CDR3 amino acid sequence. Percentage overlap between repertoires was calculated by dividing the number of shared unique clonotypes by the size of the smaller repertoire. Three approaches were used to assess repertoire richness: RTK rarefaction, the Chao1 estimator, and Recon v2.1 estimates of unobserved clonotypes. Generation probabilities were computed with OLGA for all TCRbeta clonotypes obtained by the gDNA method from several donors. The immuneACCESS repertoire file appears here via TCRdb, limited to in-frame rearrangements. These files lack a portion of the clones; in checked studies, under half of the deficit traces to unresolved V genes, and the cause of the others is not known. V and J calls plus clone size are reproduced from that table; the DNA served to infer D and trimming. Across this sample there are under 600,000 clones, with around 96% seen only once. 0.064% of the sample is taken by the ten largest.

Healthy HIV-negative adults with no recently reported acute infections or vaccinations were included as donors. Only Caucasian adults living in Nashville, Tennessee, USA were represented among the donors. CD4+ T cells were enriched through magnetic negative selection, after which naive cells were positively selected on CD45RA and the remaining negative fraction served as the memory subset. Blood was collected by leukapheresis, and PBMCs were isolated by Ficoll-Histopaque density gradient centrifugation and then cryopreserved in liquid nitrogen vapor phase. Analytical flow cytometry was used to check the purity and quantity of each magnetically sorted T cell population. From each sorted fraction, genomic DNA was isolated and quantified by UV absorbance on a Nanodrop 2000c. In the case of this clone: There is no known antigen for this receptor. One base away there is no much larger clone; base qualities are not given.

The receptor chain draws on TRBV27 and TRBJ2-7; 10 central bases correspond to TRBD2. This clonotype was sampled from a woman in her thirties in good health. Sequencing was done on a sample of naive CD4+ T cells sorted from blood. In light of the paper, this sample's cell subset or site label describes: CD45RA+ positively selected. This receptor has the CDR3 CASTGSSSGRGAYEQYF. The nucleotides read TGTGCCAGCACCGGGAGCTCGAGCGGGAGGGGAGCCTACGAGCAGTACTTC.